This is a list of T cell receptor beta chains from one sample in a study of blood T cell repertoires in COVID-19. Only in-frame clones appear in the TCRdb table, and some are missing; sequencing was by immunoSEQ multiplex PCR. Found here are 50,000 or so clones, 80% to 85% of them singletons; the top ten hold roughly three fifths. Sequences were obtained from peripheral blood. Receptors were obtained from a man between 65 and 79 years old with acute or convalescent COVID-19. Both conserved end residues are part of each CDR3. D genes are given only for firm matches. Part of the rows lack a size; the others show once, few, many or a class for expanded clones.

J,size,D,V,DNA,CDR3
TRBJ2-5,-,-,TRBV7-2,TGTGCCAGCAGCTCCGGACTCCCCCAAGAGACCCAGTACTTC,CASSSGLPQETQYF
TRBJ1-3,-,-,TRBV5-6,TGTGCCAGCAGCTTGGCGAGGATCGGCTCTGGCAACACCATATATTTT,CASSLARIGSGNTIYF
TRBJ1-1,-,-,TRBV6-5,TGTGCCAGCAGTTGGGGGCTACTTAACACTGAAGCTTTCTTT,CASSWGLLNTEAFF
TRBJ2-1,-,-,TRBV30,TGTGCCTGGAGTGTACGCGTCAGGGGTTCGAATGAGCAGTTCTTC,CAWSVRVRGSNEQFF
TRBJ2-7,-,-,TRBV3-1/TRBV3-2,TGTGCCAGCAGCCAAGCATACGAGCAGTACTTC,CASSQAYEQYF
TRBJ2-1,-,-,TRBV28,TGTGCCAGCAGTCCTGGGGCGGCAGGCTACAATGAGCAGTTCTTC,CASSPGAAGYNEQFF
TRBJ2-1,-,TRBD2,TRBV29-1,TGCAGCGTGGAGACTAGCGGGAGGCCCAATGAGCAGTTCTTC,CSVETSGRPNEQFF
TRBJ1-2,-,TRBD1,TRBV5-1,TGCGCCAGCAGCTACGGTTCGGACAGGGTCGGCTACACCTTC,CASSYGSDRVGYTF
TRBJ2-3,-,TRBD1,TRBV18,TGTGCCAGCTCACCACTCCGGGACAGGGTTGGCTCAGATACGCAGTATTTT,CASSPLRDRVGSDTQYF
TRBJ1-2,-,-,TRBV11-2,TGTGCCACGACGAGGGGAGGTGGCTACACCTTC,CATTRGGGYTF
TRBJ1-5,-,-,TRBV6-2/TRBV6-3,TGTGCCAGCAGCCCTAAAAGCGGGGGGCGAAGTCAGCCCCAGCATTTT,CASSPKSGGRSQPQHF
TRBJ2-6,-,TRBD1,TRBV6-2/TRBV6-3,TGTGCCAGCAGCGCGTCCAGGGGGCCTCGGGCCAACGTCCTGACTTTC,CASSASRGPRANVLTF
TRBJ2-3,-,-,TRBV18,TGTGCCAGCTCACCAGACACCCTAAGTGCAGATACGCAGTATTTT,CASSPDTLSADTQYF
TRBJ2-5,-,-,TRBV5-1,TGCGCCAGCAGCTTGGATCGGACTCTCAGAAGGGAGACCCAGTACTTC,CASSLDRTLRRETQYF
TRBJ1-2,-,-,TRBV4-3,TGCGCCAGCAGCCAGGACTGGACGGGTGGCTATGGCTACACCTTC,CASSQDWTGGYGYTF
TRBJ2-1,-,TRBD2,TRBV3-1/TRBV3-2,TGTGCCAGCAGCCACAGCGGGGGGGCGAACAATGAGCAGTTCTTC,CASSHSGGANNEQFF
TRBJ1-1,once,TRBD1,TRBV24-1,TGTGCCACCAGTGATTTGGAGGGGGCTCCTTTCTTT,CATSDLEGAPFF
TRBJ1-6,-,TRBD1,TRBV5-1,TGCGCCAGCAGCCCCGGGACAGCCAATTCACCCCTCCACTTT,CASSPGTANSPLHF
TRBJ1-2,few,-,TRBV19,TGTGCCAGTAGTATAGGACAGTATGGCTACACCTTC,CASSIGQYGYTF
TRBJ1-6,-,-,TRBV19,TGTGCCAGTAATTATCAGTATAATTCACCCCTCCACTTT,CASNYQYNSPLHF
TRBJ1-6,-,-,TRBV10-3,TGTGCCATCTCTCCGGGGTCTTCACCCTATAATTCACCCCTCCACTTT,CAISPGSSPYNSPLHF
TRBJ1-5,-,TRBD1,TRBV30,TGTGCCTGGAGTGGACAGGGAAGCAATCAGCCCCAGCATTTT,CAWSGQGSNQPQHF
TRBJ2-6,-,-,TRBV7-3,TGTGCCAGCAGCTCTGCTATTGCGGGCTTACATGGGGCCAACGTCCTGACTTTC,CASSSAIAGLHGANVLTF
TRBJ1-4,once,-,TRBV6-1,TGTGCCAGCAGTGACAGGGGAACTAATGAAAAACTGTTTTTT,CASSDRGTNEKLFF
TRBJ1-4,-,-,TRBV7-8,TGTGCCAGCAGCTGGGGAACAGGGATGGAGGAAAAACTGTTTTTT,CASSWGTGMEEKLFF
TRBJ2-3,-,TRBD2,TRBV18,TGTGCCAGCTCACCCCAGCGGGCGGGGGGGAGCACAGATACGCAGTATTTT,CASSPQRAGGSTDTQYF
TRBJ2-7,-,-,TRBV18,TGTGCCAGCTCACCACCGACGATGACCGGCAGGGAGCAGTACTTC,CASSPPTMTGREQYF
TRBJ1-5,once,TRBD1,TRBV30,TGTGCCTGGAGGGCCAGGGGGAGTCAGCCCCAGCATTTT,CAWRARGSQPQHF
TRBJ1-2,-,TRBD1,TRBV29-1,TGCAGCGTTGAAAGGGGGCAGGTTGGCTACACCTTC,CSVERGQVGYTF
TRBJ2-2,-,-,TRBV4-3,TGCGCCAGCAGAAAAATGCTTAGAACCGGGGAGCTGTTTTTT,CASRKMLRTGELFF
TRBJ2-3,-,TRBD1,TRBV10-1,TGCGCCAGCAGTGGCAGGGGGGATACGCAGTATTTT,CASSGRGDTQYF
TRBJ1-5,-,-,TRBV5-8,TGTGCCAGCAGCTTGGACGGACAGTATAGCAATCAGCCCCAGCATTTT,CASSLDGQYSNQPQHF
TRBJ1-5,once,-,TRBV6-2/TRBV6-3,TGTGCCAGCAGCCGGAGGTCCCCGGGAGCCGGAAACTTTAATCAGCCCCAGCATTTT,CASSRRSPGAGNFNQPQHF
TRBJ2-1,-,TRBD1,TRBV3-1/TRBV3-2,TGTGCCAGCAGCCAGTCAAAAGGACAGGGCCGCTCCTACAATGAGCAGTTCTTC,CASSQSKGQGRSYNEQFF
TRBJ1-6,-,-,TRBV6-5,TGTGCCAGCAGTTACTCGGCAGTTAATTCACCCCTCCACTTT,CASSYSAVNSPLHF
TRBJ2-2,-,-,TRBV9,TGTGCCAGCAGCGTAGTGGGCCAGAACACCGGGGAGCTGTTTTTT,CASSVVGQNTGELFF
TRBJ2-3,-,-,TRBV18,TGTGCCAGCTCACCACCGTCAAGCACAGATACGCAGTATTTT,CASSPPSSTDTQYF
TRBJ1-4,once,TRBD1,TRBV7-9,TGTGCCAGCAGCCAGGGACAGCATGAAAAACTGTTTTTT,CASSQGQHEKLFF
TRBJ2-7,-,-,TRBV15,TGTGCCACCAGCAGAGAGGCCCCGGGGGAGCAGTACTTC,CATSREAPGEQYF
TRBJ2-1,once,TRBD2,TRBV6-2/TRBV6-3,TGTGCCAGCAGTCCACTGGGAGGGAGCTCCTACAATGAGCAGTTCTTC,CASSPLGGSSYNEQFF